A selection of T cell receptor beta chains follows, all from one sample in a study of cytomegalovirus exposure and HLA in healthy donors. TCRdb's copy holds only in-frame clones and misses some; the assay was immunoSEQ multiplex PCR. The sample lists approximately 170,000 clones, around 73% occurring once. The sequencing input was PBMCs. The receptors here all came from a woman aged 18-29 years in good health and CMV-seropositive. Both conserved end residues are part of each CDR3. Each record gives: V gene, J gene, clone size, D gene, CDR3 DNA, CDR3 protein. A D gene is named only where the DNA matches it firmly. Rows may omit the clone size; those that give it use once, few, many or a size class.

v_gene: TRBV15
j_gene: TRBJ1-1
abundance: .
d_gene: .
CDR3nt: TGTGCCACCAGCAGAGTAATCCAGGGGGAAGCTTTCTTT
CDR3aa: CATSRVIQGEAFF

v_gene: TRBV21-1
j_gene: TRBJ2-5
abundance: .
d_gene: .
CDR3nt: TGTGCCAGCAGCAACAAAGGACTAGCGGGGGACATCCTCTTGGGGACCCAGTACTTC
CDR3aa: CASSNKGLAGDILLGTQYF

v_gene: TRBV6-5
j_gene: TRBJ2-1
abundance: .
d_gene: TRBD1
CDR3nt: TGTGCCAGCAGTAACATTCAGGGGGCGGATGAGCAGTTCTTC
CDR3aa: CASSNIQGADEQFF

v_gene: TRBV5-1
j_gene: TRBJ2-2
abundance: once
d_gene: .
CDR3nt: TGCGCCAGCAGCTTGGTTACAACGAACACCGGGGAGCTGTTTTTT
CDR3aa: CASSLVTTNTGELFF

v_gene: TRBV18
j_gene: TRBJ1-2
abundance: .
d_gene: .
CDR3nt: TGTGCCAGCTCGGTCCGGCAGGACACCGTCTATGGCTACACCTTC
CDR3aa: CASSVRQDTVYGYTF

v_gene: TRBV28
j_gene: TRBJ1-1
abundance: .
d_gene: .
CDR3nt: TGTGCCAGCAGTTTAAACGGGCGGGCAGGAGAAGCTTTCTTT
CDR3aa: CASSLNGRAGEAFF

v_gene: TRBV21-1
j_gene: TRBJ1-3
abundance: few
d_gene: .
CDR3nt: TGTGCCAGCAATCCGAGGGCCCGGAGGTGGGGAAACACCATATATTTT
CDR3aa: CASNPRARRWGNTIYF

v_gene: TRBV29-1
j_gene: TRBJ2-7
abundance: .
d_gene: TRBD1
CDR3nt: TGCAGCGTTGGACAGGGGGACGAGCAGTACTTC
CDR3aa: CSVGQGDEQYF

v_gene: TRBV6-5
j_gene: TRBJ1-1
abundance: few
d_gene: .
CDR3nt: TGTGCCAGCAGTGTCACGAGAGGGTTATCGGCTTTCTTT
CDR3aa: CASSVTRGLSAFF

v_gene: TRBV9
j_gene: TRBJ2-5
abundance: .
d_gene: .
CDR3nt: TGTGCCAGCAGCGTAGATGGGGCGGATAAAGAGACCCAGTACTTC
CDR3aa: CASSVDGADKETQYF

v_gene: TRBV19
j_gene: TRBJ2-3
abundance: .
d_gene: .
CDR3nt: TGTGCCAGTAGTCGCTGGGGCGACACAGATACGCAGTATTTT
CDR3aa: CASSRWGDTDTQYF

v_gene: TRBV2
j_gene: TRBJ1-4
abundance: .
d_gene: .
CDR3nt: TGTGCCAGCAAGTGGGAGAGGAGGCTCCAAACTAATGAAAAACTGTTTTTT
CDR3aa: CASKWERRLQTNEKLFF

v_gene: TRBV11-2
j_gene: TRBJ2-4
abundance: few
d_gene: .
CDR3nt: TGTGCCAGCAGCTTAGAGTCCCTAGCCGGACTAGCCAAAAACATTCAGTACTTC
CDR3aa: CASSLESLAGLAKNIQYF

v_gene: TRBV5-4
j_gene: TRBJ2-7
abundance: .
d_gene: .
CDR3nt: TGTGCCAGCAGTCTGGGCGCGGGCGAGCAGTACTTC
CDR3aa: CASSLGAGEQYF

v_gene: TRBV9
j_gene: TRBJ1-1
abundance: .
d_gene: .
CDR3nt: TGTGCCAGCAGCGCGACCTCAGGGAACACTGAAGCTTTCTTT
CDR3aa: CASSATSGNTEAFF

v_gene: TRBV7-3
j_gene: TRBJ2-3
abundance: .
d_gene: .
CDR3nt: TGTGCCAGCAGCTTAACCAGTAGGAGTGCAGATACGCAGTATTTT
CDR3aa: CASSLTSRSADTQYF

v_gene: TRBV7-3
j_gene: TRBJ2-6
abundance: few
d_gene: .
CDR3nt: TGTGCCAGCAGGGTTGCGTCGGGAACTGGGGCCAACGTCCTGACTTTC
CDR3aa: CASRVASGTGANVLTF

v_gene: TRBV5-4
j_gene: TRBJ1-6
abundance: .
d_gene: TRBD1
CDR3nt: TGTGCCAGCAGCTTGAACCCGACAGGGACTAATTCACCCCTCCACTTT
CDR3aa: CASSLNPTGTNSPLHF

v_gene: TRBV6-6
j_gene: TRBJ1-1
abundance: .
d_gene: .
CDR3nt: TGTGCCAGCAGCCACGAGATTCAGGGGAAAGCTTTCTTT
CDR3aa: CASSHEIQGKAFF

v_gene: TRBV5-8
j_gene: TRBJ1-5
abundance: .
d_gene: .
CDR3nt: TGTGCCAGCAGCCACACCGTTCAGGGATGGAATCAGCCCCAGCATTTT
CDR3aa: CASSHTVQGWNQPQHF